The 3 T cell receptor beta chains given below trace back to one sample, sequenced in a study of cytomegalovirus exposure and HLA in healthy donors (dated by TCRdb to 2017 to 2019). Libraries were constructed by the immunoSEQ multiplex PCR assay. For the multiplex PCR, a mixture combining 60 forward primers for TCR Vbeta segments and 13 reverse primers for TCR Jbeta segments was used. The table comes from immuneACCESS by way of TCRdb, which keeps in-frame sequences with V and J called. Part of the clones is missing from these tables; in studies checked, under half for an unresolved V gene and the rest for unknown reasons. The sample profile shows 100,000 to 150,000 clones; roughly three quarters of them were found once. In total, the top ten clones hold roughly 0.9% of the sample. Sample: PBMCs. The source of these receptors is a woman in her sixties or seventies in good health and CMV-seronegative.

This chain links TRBV19 with TRBJ1-2; possibly TRBD1 for D (5 bases). Germline assignment: CDR1 LNHDA and CDR2 SQIVND (reference sequence). This CDR3 is built from 14 residues. The V end lost 3 bases, the J end lost 6 bases, and 14 bases lay between the germline ends. CDR3 in DNA: TGTGCCAGTAGTATGGGGCGGCCTCTTGATGGCTACACCTTC. Translation gives CASSMGRPLDGYTF.

This sequence joins TRBV29-1 and TRBJ1-2; possibly TRBD1 for D (6 bases). From germline, CDR1 is SQVTM and CDR2 ANQGSEA. This CDR3 has 13 amino acids. V shed 2 bases and J shed 7 bases, with 14 bases lying between them. The DNA for the CDR3 is TGCAGCGTTGAAAACTTACGCAGGGGTGGCTACACCTTC. Amino acid sequence: CSVENLRRGGYTF. Looking up the rest from reference TRBV29-1 and TRBJ1-2 gives the full variable domain: SAVISQKPSRDICQRGTSLTIQCQVDSQVTMMFWYRQQPGQSLTLIATANQGSEATYESGFVIDKFPISRPNLTFSTLTVSNMSPEDSSIYLCSVENLRRGGYTFGSGTRLTVV.

For this clone: Relative to the germline gene, one junction end is altered; a read error may explain this. The genes are TRBV7-9 and TRBJ2-7; 9 positions agree with TRBD1. Per germline, CDR1 SEHNR and CDR2 FQNEAQ (reference sequence). The CDR3 spans 16 residues. The CDR3 protein is CSSSSTGGDSSYEQYF. The CDR3 region has the DNA TGTTCCAGCAGCAGTACAGGGGGCGATAGTTCCTACGAGCAGTACTTC.